This TCR beta chain was captured by sequencing in a study of naive and memory T cell subsets. Both TRBC1 and TRBC2 were covered by a beta constant-region primer of two equimolar oligonucleotides. Nested alpha and beta constant-region primers with the SP2 primer drove four PCR rounds on ligated cDNA. TCRdb re-analysed the UMI-ligation and nested PCR reads in MiXCR, keeping a single row per CDR3 protein. The data contain tens of thousands of distinct CDR3 sequences, roughly 9.2% of them singletons. This clonotype has a count of ten or more. Germline CDR1 reads MNHEY; CDR2 reads SMNVEV (reference sequence). V shed 2 bases, J shed 6 bases, and the junction held 7 bases outside the gene matches. The CDR3 spans 15 residues.

This receptor was obtained from a human donor in good health. The sequenced sample was naive CD8+ T cells from blood. This chain joins TRBV27 and TRBJ2-7; 10 bases map to TRBD1. The CDR3 bases are TGTGCCAGCAGTTTACGCGGGACAGGGGCACGCGAGCAGTACTTC. Its protein product is CASSLRGTGAREQYF.